These 7 T cell receptor beta chains were sequenced from one sample in a study of human T cells and chemical hapten exposure. MiXCR, applied by TCRdb to the RACE reads, yields one record per CDR3 protein. The data contain around 45,000 distinct CDR3 sequences, nearly 4.5% of them singletons. The time point is: healthy volunteer bleed at 2 weeks. Whole blood, unfractionated, served as the material for total RNA extraction. Sequencing was performed on whole blood. Source of these receptors: a human donor in good health. Some clones in this sample may be carry-over from other donors' samples.

This clonotype was seen repeatedly, ten times or more. The genes are TRBV12-3 or TRBV12-4 and TRBJ2-2, with D perhaps TRBD1 (5 bases). This CDR3 spans 15 amino acids. Trimming removed 3 bases from V and 5 bases from J, with 13 bases in between. CDR3 DNA: TGTGCCAGCAGTTTTAGGACATTTGGAACCGGGGAGCTGTTTTTT. Protein sequence: CASSFRTFGTGELFF.

Many counts were recorded for this clonotype. V is TRBV28 and J is TRBJ2-3, with 7 bases aligning to TRBD1. This CDR3 is built from 15 residues. Trimming at V came to 5 bases and at J to 2 bases, leaving 7 bases not matched to a gene. Germline CDR1 reads MDHEN; CDR2 reads SYDVKM. The CDR3 region has the DNA TGTGCCAGCAGTGTACAGGGGCCCCCCACAGATACGCAGTATTTT. Translating gives CASSVQGPPTDTQYF.

This clonotype was counted at least ten times. The chain has TRBV14 and TRBJ1-1; tentatively, D is TRBD1 (6 bases). CDR3 length: 17 amino acids. CDR1 is SGHDN, CDR2 FVKESK, per germline. V was trimmed by 2 bases and J by 1 base, leaving 17 bases between them. In nucleotides, the CDR3 is TGTGCCAGCAGCCAATTTATCGGGGGGCCACAGAACACTGAAGCTTTCTTT. Its protein is CASSQFIGGPQNTEAFF.

This clonotype was seen ten or more times. It is unclear where the CDR3 begins or ends on the DNA, so no DNA is shown, and the CDR3 is as TCRdb lists it. The chain is built from TRBV20-1 and TRBJ2-6. The CDR3 contains 12 residues when both ends are counted. The germline gives CDR1 DFQATT, CDR2 SNEGSKA (reference sequence). CDR3 loop: CSAVPGANVLTF.

This clonotype has ten or more counts. The genes are TRBV10-2 and TRBJ2-3, with D hard to call. The CDR3 loop spans 13 amino acids. Germline V gene data show CDR1 as WSHSY and CDR2 as SAAADI. V gave up 10 bases and J gave up 0 bases, with 11 bases separating them. The CDR3: CATKEASTDTQYF. In DNA, the CDR3 is TGCGCCACCAAAGAGGCTAGCACAGATACGCAGTATTTT.

Many counts were recorded for this clonotype. This chain uses TRBV5-4 with TRBJ1-4, with D unclear. The ends were cut back, 3 bases at V and 8 bases at J, with 11 bases in the middle. The CDR3 is made up of 13 amino acids. Germline CDR1 reads SGHNT; CDR2 reads YYREEE (reference sequence). CDR3 amino acids: CASSSPEREKLFF. CDR3 DNA: TGTGCCAGCAGCTCACCCGAACGGGAAAAACTGTTTTTT.

As concerns this clonotype: Since a much larger clone is just one base distant, this may be a read error. The chain combines TRBV4-1 with TRBJ2-7; TRBD1 matches at 9 bases. After removal of 2 bases from V and 6 bases from J, the junction contained 11 bases not matched to a gene. CDR1 and CDR2 (germline): MGHRA, YSYEKL. The CDR3 totals 16 residues. Here the CDR3 reads CASSQSLGTGKFEQYF. The DNA for the CDR3 is TGCGCCAGCAGCCAAAGCCTGGGGACAGGGAAGTTCGAGCAGTACTTC.